These 17 T cell receptor beta chains share one sample of origin, sequenced in a study of blood T cell repertoires in COVID-19. Sequencing used immunoSEQ multiplex PCR; TCRdb keeps in-frame clones, though not all of them. In the table there are around 400,000 clones, around 87% of which are singletons. The specimen was peripheral blood. These receptors were collected from an older woman with COVID-19, enrolled during active disease.

V and J are TRBV9 and TRBJ2-7, with D possibly TRBD1 on 7 matching bases. Deletions cut 2 bases from V and 7 bases from J, with 10 bases between. CDR3 length equals 12 residues. CDR1 SGDLS and CDR2 YYNGEE come from the germline V gene. In DNA form, the CDR3 reads TGTGCCAGCAGCGTGCCAGGGGGGGAGCAGTACTTC. Translated, it gives CASSVPGGEQYF.

This clone was detected only a few times. This sequence joins TRBV5-1 and TRBJ1-1; D is undetermined. Germline V CDR1 and CDR2: SGHRS, YFSETQ. The CDR3 has 15 amino acids. Trimming left V 1 base short and J 4 bases short, with 14 bases between. The CDR3 loop reads CASSLKMGGSTEAFF. The CDR3 coding sequence is TGCGCCAGCAGCTTGAAGATGGGAGGGAGCACTGAAGCTTTCTTT.

The chain links TRBV10-3 to TRBJ2-7; 7 nucleotides agree with TRBD2. CDR3 length: 13 amino acids. Per germline, CDR1 ENHRY and CDR2 SYGVKD. Trimming took 10 bases from V and 3 from J; bases not matched to a gene: 9. The CDR3 here is CATQTGLHYEQYF. The CDR3 DNA follows: TGTGCCACCCAAACGGGACTACACTACGAGCAGTACTTC.

This chain uses TRBV30 with TRBJ1-6; 10 bases agree with TRBD1. The length of the CDR3 is 13 residues. With 2 bases clipped from V and 9 bases from J, the junction kept 1 base outside the gene matches. Per the germline V gene, CDR1 is GTSNPN and CDR2 is SVGIG (reference sequence). The CDR3 DNA sequence: TGTGCCTGGAGTAGGACAGGGGGTTCACCCCTCCACTTT. Protein product: CAWSRTGGSPLHF.

The rearrangement uses TRBV6-5 and TRBJ1-2, with 11 bases aligning to TRBD1. CDR3 size: 14 residues. The trim removed 5 bases at V and 5 bases at J, leaving 4 bases unmatched. The V gene's germline CDR1 is MNHEY and CDR2 SVGAGI. CDR3 nucleotide sequence: TGTGCCAGCAGTACCCGGGACAGGGGGTATGGCTACACCTTC. Its translation is CASSTRDRGYGYTF.

This chain uses TRBV7-3 with TRBJ1-2; 8 bases fit TRBD1. The germline V gene has CDR1 SGHTA and CDR2 FQGTGA. V lost 5 bases, J lost 6 bases, and 5 bases stayed unmatched. The CDR3 spans 13 residues. The DNA of the CDR3 is TGTGCCAGCAGCGCAACAGGGGGTAATGGCTACACCTTC. Its translation is CASSATGGNGYTF.

The chain joins TRBV9 to TRBJ2-7; tentative D call: TRBD2 (7 bases). Germline lookup yields CDR1 SGDLS and CDR2 YYNGEE. This CDR3 has 15 amino acids. Trimming removed 0 bases from V and 2 bases from J, with 12 bases in between. The CDR3 nucleotides read TGTGCCAGCAGCGTAGAGGGAGGGGGGCCCTACGAGCAGTACTTC. Translating gives CASSVEGGGPYEQYF.

This clone was detected only once. The rearrangement joins TRBV6-5 to TRBJ2-2, with TRBD2 identical over 10 bases. The V gene end was trimmed by 6 bases and the J gene end by 7 bases; junction bases not matched to a gene: 8. Germline V gene data show CDR1 as MNHEY and CDR2 as SVGAGI. This CDR3 spans 15 amino acids. The DNA for the CDR3 is TGTGCCAGCAGACCCAGCGGGGGGGCTGTCGGGGAGCTGTTTTTT. Its translation is CASRPSGGAVGELFF.

The genes are TRBV19 and TRBJ1-5; D is perhaps TRBD1 (5 bases). The CDR3 consists of 16 residues. Trimming removed 4 bases from V and 1 base from J, with 14 bases in between. Germline CDR1 reads LNHDA; CDR2 reads SQIVND (reference sequence). This CDR3 reads CASSTPQGRSNQPQHF. As DNA, the CDR3 is TGTGCCAGTAGTACACCTCAGGGTCGAAGCAATCAGCCCCAGCATTTT.

The chain combines TRBV29-1 with TRBJ2-7, with D hard to call. The CDR3 extends over 13 amino acids. Germline V CDR1 and CDR2: SQVTM, ANQGSEA. Trimming removed 8 bases from V and 0 bases from J, with 14 bases in between. The CDR3 protein is CSFSRFSSYEQYF. DNA of the CDR3: TGCAGCTTTTCACGGTTTAGCTCCTACGAGCAGTACTTC.

The genes are TRBV24-1 and TRBJ2-1; 10 bases are shared with TRBD2. There are 12 residues in the CDR3. Germline lookup yields CDR1 KGHDR and CDR2 SFDVKD. V lost 6 bases and J lost 10; bases outside the gene matches: 2. CDR3 residues: CATSSGLAEQFF. In DNA form, the CDR3 reads TGTGCCACCAGTTCGGGACTAGCGGAGCAGTTCTTC.

The chain combines TRBV6-1 with TRBJ1-2; D is uncertain. Germline values: CDR1 MNHNS, CDR2 SASEGT. V lost 0 bases to trimming and J lost 6 bases, with 8 bases between them. The CDR3 runs to 13 residues. CDR3 DNA sequence: TGTGCCAGCAGTGAAGCGCGGGGTAATGGCTACACCTTC. Residues: CASSEARGNGYTF.

This clone was found a few times. The chain employs TRBV5-1 and TRBJ1-1, with 7 nucleotides matching TRBD1. Germline V lookup: CDR1 SGHRS, CDR2 YFSETQ. V lost 4 bases, J lost 1 base, and 10 bases stayed unmatched. The CDR3 has 16 residues. Here the CDR3 reads CASSVSPGTANTEAFF. The CDR3 nucleotides read TGCGCCAGCAGCGTCTCTCCCGGGACAGCGAACACTGAAGCTTTCTTT.

This clone was seen a single time. This rearrangement joins TRBV28 to TRBJ1-2; no reliable D call. Trimming stripped 2 bases from V and 0 bases from J, with 16 bases between. The V gene's germline CDR1 is MDHEN and CDR2 SYDVKM. The CDR3 has 17 amino acids. CDR3 sequence: CASSLRHHYAPNYGYTF. CDR3 nucleotide sequence: TGTGCCAGCAGTTTAAGGCACCACTACGCCCCTAACTATGGCTACACCTTC.

The V call is TRBV4-1, the J call TRBJ2-3; the match to TRBD2 covers 12 bases. Germline V lookup: CDR1 MGHRA, CDR2 YSYEKL. The CDR3 consists of 16 residues. Trimming took 4 bases from V and 2 from J; bases not matched to a gene: 4. CDR3 DNA: TGCGCCAGCAGCCCACTAGCGGGGGGAATCACAGATACGCAGTATTTT. Translation: CASSPLAGGITDTQYF.

The chain is built from TRBV9 and TRBJ1-1; TRBD1 is a possible D gene (5 bases). Germline V lookup: CDR1 SGDLS, CDR2 YYNGEE. V was cut by 4 bases and J by 5 bases, with 12 bases left in between. The CDR3 is made up of 13 amino acids. Written as DNA, the CDR3 is TGTGCCAGCAGCCCCCGGGGGGGAACTGAAGCTTTCTTT. Translated, it gives CASSPRGGTEAFF.

The chain employs TRBV11-2 and TRBJ1-1; TRBD1 agrees at 8 bases. The J segment lost 0 bases and the V segment lost 5 bases, leaving 2 bases of the junction unmatched. Per germline, CDR1 SGHAT and CDR2 FQNNGV. This CDR3 contains 14 residues. CDR3 region: CASSAQGVNTEAFF. CDR3 bases: TGTGCCAGCAGCGCACAGGGGGTGAACACTGAAGCTTTCTTT.